This T cell receptor beta chain was captured by sequencing in a study of blood T cell repertoires in COVID-19. Study information: Samples representing acute and convalescent COVID-19 were sourced from the United States, Italy and Spain. Sources were T cells, B-cell-depleted T cells, or PBMCs; the material itself was cDNA or gDNA.

Original methodology: Amplification of reference gene primers was used by the study to estimate nucleated cell counts. The method was immunoSEQ multiplex PCR; TCRdb's version includes in-frame clones alone and lacks a portion of them. V, J and clone size were drawn from that table, and D and trimming were deduced from the DNA. The data show about 100,000 clones, approximately 91% seen once. The CDR3 loop spans 16 amino acids. V shed 1 base and J 0 bases; nucleotides not matched to a gene: 6. CDR1 is MNHEY, CDR2 SMNVEV, per germline (reference sequence). The chain employs TRBV27 and TRBJ2-7; 7 nucleotides match TRBD2. The sample consisted of peripheral blood. The TCR was taken from a man in his sixties with acute or convalescent COVID-19. This CDR3 is CASSLWASGSSYEQYF. The CDR3 nucleotides read TGTGCCAGCAGTTTATGGGCTAGCGGAAGCTCCTACGAGCAGTACTTC.